This TCR beta chain was captured in a study of shared clonotypes between healthy human individuals. Overall study findings and caveats: Researchers sampled only blood; tissue repertoires likely differ. A generally larger estimated richness was seen in naive subsets than in memory subsets. Clonotype sharing among donors likely depends on sequencing depth.

V was shortened by 0 bases and J by 5 bases, with 9 bases between the two germline ends. Germline CDR1 and CDR2: SGHRS and YFSETQ. The CDR3 is 14 amino acids. Genomic DNA per cell subset filled all wells of several immunoSEQ plates. Profiling relied on immunoSEQ multiplex PCR, and the TCRdb table lists in-frame clones only, not all of them. The repertoire holds some 1,400,000 clones, with roughly 96% as singletons. This clone was seen only once. The target antigen is unknown. The V gene is TRBV5-1, the J gene TRBJ2-1, with D tentatively TRBD1 (6 bases). Sequenced sample: naive CD4+ T cells sorted from blood. Specified subset: CD45RA+ positively selected. The source of this sequence is a man aged 30 to 45 in good health. Here the CDR3 reads CASSLDRVDNEQFF. The CDR3 coding sequence is TGCGCCAGCAGCTTGGACAGGGTCGACAATGAGCAGTTCTTC.